A selection of T cell receptor beta chains follows, all from one sample in a study of cytomegalovirus exposure and HLA in healthy donors. The assay was immunoSEQ multiplex PCR, and TCRdb's table has in-frame clones only and misses some. The table includes 110,000 or so clones, over 60% detected once. The sequencing input was PBMCs. These receptors were collected from a man between 18 and 35 years old in good health and CMV-seropositive. The CDR3 runs from the conserved cysteine through the conserved F or W. The order of the fields is D gene, clone size, J gene, V gene, CDR3 DNA, CDR3 protein. D genes are given only for firm matches. Where a row states a size, it is once, few, many or the class of an expanded clone; other rows omit it.

>TRBD2|.|TRBJ2-3|TRBV7-9
TGTGCCAGCAGCTTAGGGACTAGCGGCACAGATACGCAGTATTTT
CASSLGTSGTDTQYF
>.|few|TRBJ1-2|TRBV6-6
TGTGCCAGCGGGTCAGGGGTCGACAGCTATGGCTACACCTTC
CASGSGVDSYGYTF
>TRBD1|.|TRBJ2-1|TRBV4-1
TGCGCCAGCAGCTACAGGGGGATTTCCTACAATGAGCAGTTCTTC
CASSYRGISYNEQFF
>TRBD1|.|TRBJ1-1|TRBV19
TGTGCCAGTAGTGCCCGGGACAGGGGGACTGAAGCTTTCTTT
CASSARDRGTEAFF
>TRBD1|.|TRBJ2-6|TRBV6-5
TGTGCCAGCAGTTTGACAGGGACTGGGGCCAACGTCCTGACTTTC
CASSLTGTGANVLTF
>TRBD2|once|TRBJ2-7|TRBV4-2
TGTGCCAGCAGCCAAGTCGGGGGGGGACAGCAGTACTTC
CASSQVGGGQQYF
>.|.|TRBJ1-1|TRBV10-1
TGCGCCAGCAGTGAGAGCAGGGGAAACACTGAAGCTTTCTTT
CASSESRGNTEAFF
>.|.|TRBJ1-5|TRBV6-5
TGTGCCAGCAGCCCCGACCGGGGACAGCCCCAGCATTTT
CASSPDRGQPQHF
>TRBD1|.|TRBJ2-2|TRBV18
TGTGCCAGCTCCCCCGCAGGGGGCACCGGGGAGCTGTTTTTT
CASSPAGGTGELFF
>.|.|TRBJ1-2|TRBV4-1
TGCGCCAGCAGCCCCGGCCCGAACGCAGGAGGCTACACCTTC
CASSPGPNAGGYTF
>TRBD1|.|TRBJ2-7|TRBV7-2
TGTGCCAGCAGCTATACGACAGGGGGCCACGAGCAGTACTTC
CASSYTTGGHEQYF
>.|.|TRBJ2-1|TRBV9
TGTGCCAGCAGCACAAGCAGGGGACCCTACAATGAGCAGTTCTTC
CASSTSRGPYNEQFF
>TRBD1|.|TRBJ2-1|TRBV5-1
TGCGCCAGCAGCCCTATCTCGGGACAGGGGATCAATGAGCAGTTCTTC
CASSPISGQGINEQFF
>TRBD1|.|TRBJ1-1|TRBV5-4
TGTGCCAGCAGACGGGGGAATCGAGGGACAGAGAACACTGAAGCTTTCTTT
CASRRGNRGTENTEAFF
>.|few|TRBJ2-2|TRBV7-9
TGTGCCAGCAGCTTAAGGCAGGGGTTGAACACCGGGGAGCTGTTTTTT
CASSLRQGLNTGELFF
>TRBD1|.|TRBJ2-7|TRBV30
TGTGCCTGGAGTACCGGACAGGGGGCCCCCTACGAGCAGTACTTC
CAWSTGQGAPYEQYF
>TRBD1|.|TRBJ2-2|TRBV5-1
TGCGCCAGCAGCCTAGACAGGGTGGGCACCGGGGAGCTGTTTTTT
CASSLDRVGTGELFF
>TRBD2|.|TRBJ2-1|TRBV7-9
TGTGCCAGCAGCCAGATGGACCGGGCGGGACTAGCAGGCAATGAGCAGTTCTTC
CASSQMDRAGLAGNEQFF
>.|once|TRBJ2-3|TRBV6-1
TGTGCCAGCAGCGTTTTGTGGGGGCCAGATACGCAGTATTTT
CASSVLWGPDTQYF
>.|.|TRBJ1-2|TRBV28
TGTGCCAGCAGTTCCCGTGGCCCTGGCTACACCTTC
CASSSRGPGYTF
>.|.|TRBJ2-7|TRBV18
TGTGCCAGCTCGCGGAACGGGGAGGTGCAGTACTTC
CASSRNGEVQYF
>.|few|TRBJ1-6|TRBV19
TGTGCCAGTAGTATTCGAGATTCACCCCTCCACTTT
CASSIRDSPLHF
>.|.|TRBJ2-5|TRBV5-6
TGTGCCAGCAGCTTGAACAGGGCTGCGCCCCAGTACTTC
CASSLNRAAPQYF
>TRBD2|.|TRBJ2-7|TRBV30
TGTGCCTGGAGTGATCGGACTAGCGGTCTTTCACTCTACGAGCAGTACTTC
CAWSDRTSGLSLYEQYF
>.|.|TRBJ1-5|TRBV13
TGTGCCAGCAGCCATCAGGGGCAGCCCCAGCATTTT
CASSHQGQPQHF
>TRBD2|once|TRBJ2-1|TRBV5-1
TGCGCCAGCAGGTCTGCGGGGGAGTATGAGCAGTTCTTC
CASRSAGEYEQFF
>.|.|TRBJ2-5|TRBV5-1
TGCGCCAGCAGCACCAACCGGGAGCCCCAGTACTTC
CASSTNREPQYF
>.|once|TRBJ2-3|TRBV6-1
TGTGCCAGCACCGACTCTCGTACGCAGTATTTT
CASTDSRTQYF
>TRBD2|.|TRBJ2-1|TRBV5-1
TGCGCCAGCAGCCAGGGGACTAGCGGGGGGTACAATGAGCAGTTCTTC
CASSQGTSGGYNEQFF
>TRBD1|few|TRBJ2-7|TRBV7-2
TGTGCCAGCAGCCAAGCAGGGGGCGAGCAGTACTTC
CASSQAGGEQYF
>.|few|TRBJ1-5|TRBV12-2
TGTGCAAGTCGCTTACTAGGGGGACAGCCCCAGCATTTT
CASRLLGGQPQHF
>TRBD1|once|TRBJ2-7|TRBV11-3
TGTGCCAGCAGCTTCAGGACAGGGACCTCCTACGAGCAGTACTTC
CASSFRTGTSYEQYF
>TRBD1|few|TRBJ1-1|TRBV2
TGTGCCAGCACTACCATGACAGGGGAAGCTTTCTTT
CASTTMTGEAFF
>.|.|TRBJ1-6|TRBV6-1
TGTGCCAGCAGTGAATGGCCCAATTCACCCCTCCACTTT
CASSEWPNSPLHF
>.|.|TRBJ1-3|TRBV6-5
TGTGCCAGCAAAACTCAGTTCACGGGTGGAAACACCATATATTTT
CASKTQFTGGNTIYF
>.|.|TRBJ2-7|TRBV27
TGTGCCAGCAGTTCCGTTCCCAGGGGAACGAGCTACGAGCAGTACTTC
CASSSVPRGTSYEQYF
>TRBD2|.|TRBJ2-3|TRBV6-5
TGTGCCAGCAGTACCCATAGCGGGGGGGACGATACGCAGTATTTT
CASSTHSGGDDTQYF
>.|.|TRBJ2-1|TRBV5-1
TGCGCCAGCCCCGGTGGGGGGAAGTTCGATGAGCAGTTCTTC
CASPGGGKFDEQFF
>.|.|TRBJ2-3|TRBV10-1
TGCGCCAGCAGTGAGTCTCTCGCGGCGGGGACAGATACGCAGTATTTT
CASSESLAAGTDTQYF
>TRBD1|.|TRBJ1-4|TRBV4-2
TGTGCCAGCAGCCAAGATAGCGGGACAGCTAATGAAAAACTGTTTTTT
CASSQDSGTANEKLFF
>.|.|TRBJ1-4|TRBV5-6
TGTGCCAGCAGCTTGGCTGGAGCTACAACTAATGAAAAACTGTTTTTT
CASSLAGATTNEKLFF
>.|.|TRBJ1-6|TRBV2
TGTGCCAGCAGTAGGCCAGTTCGAAGGGGAAATTCACCCCTCCACTTT
CASSRPVRRGNSPLHF
>TRBD2|.|TRBJ2-3|TRBV4-1
TGCGCCAGCAGCCAAGTACTAGCGGGGGGGCATAGCACAGATACGCAGTATTTT
CASSQVLAGGHSTDTQYF
>TRBD1|.|TRBJ2-5|TRBV19
TGTGCCAGTAGTATCGGGACAGGGGGCGCGATAGAGACCCAGTACTTC
CASSIGTGGAIETQYF
>TRBD1|.|TRBJ1-4|TRBV5-4
TGTGCCAGCAGCCCCGGGACAGGGGCCCTAAATAATGAAAAACTGTTTTTT
CASSPGTGALNNEKLFF
>.|.|TRBJ1-1|TRBV6-1
TGTGCCAGCAGTGACCATTCCAGGGTGCGTACTGAAGCTTTCTTT
CASSDHSRVRTEAFF
>TRBD2|.|TRBJ2-1|TRBV7-9
TGTGCCAGCAGCCGCGGGACTAGCGGTTCCAATGAGCAGTTCTTC
CASSRGTSGSNEQFF
>.|many|TRBJ1-3|TRBV5-6
TGTGCCAGCAGCTTGTGGGGGGTCTCTGGAAACACCATATATTTT
CASSLWGVSGNTIYF
>.|few|TRBJ2-7|TRBV5-6
TGTGCCAGCAGCTCAACAGGGTCGGTGTACGAGCAGTACTTC
CASSSTGSVYEQYF
>TRBD2|.|TRBJ2-5|TRBV6-1
TGTGCCAGCAGAAGCGGGGGGGTTCGAGAGACCCAGTACTTC
CASRSGGVRETQYF
>.|.|TRBJ1-4|TRBV30
TGTGCCTGGATATCCAGGGGTGGAGTAAAACTGTTTTTT
CAWISRGGVKLFF
>.|few|TRBJ1-4|TRBV7-9
TGTGCCAGCAGCCCAAGGGGGGAAAAACTGTTTTTT
CASSPRGEKLFF
>TRBD1|.|TRBJ2-1|TRBV5-1
TGCGCCAGCAGCTTGGAGGGACAGGGGCGTGAGCAGTTCTTC
CASSLEGQGREQFF
>.|.|TRBJ1-1|TRBV6-1
TGTGCCAGCAGTGAAGTGTGGACACAGAACACTGAAGCTTTCTTT
CASSEVWTQNTEAFF
>.|once|TRBJ2-7|TRBV1
.
CTSRSYYCEQYF
>TRBD1|once|TRBJ2-6|TRBV2
TGTGCCAGCAGAAACCAGGGGGCTGGGGCCAACGTCCTGACTTTC
CASRNQGAGANVLTF
>.|.|TRBJ1-1|TRBV5-4
TGTGCCAGCAGCTTGTTTCCGGGTATCACTGAAGCTTTCTTT
CASSLFPGITEAFF
>TRBD2|.|TRBJ2-2|TRBV11-2
TGTGCCAGCAGCTTAAGGAGCGGGGGCTCGGGGACCGGGGAGCTGTTTTTT
CASSLRSGGSGTGELFF